These T cell receptor beta chains were read from a single sample in a study of OX40 agonist ivuxolimab in advanced cancers. Assay used: immunoSEQ multiplex PCR; TCRdb lists only in-frame clones, some missing. This sample has under 90,000 clones, with about 85% found just once. Sequencing used CD4+ or CD8+ T cells sorted from blood, obtained in a trial of the OX40 agonist ivuxolimab. These receptors originate from an adult with an advanced solid tumor such as melanoma, head and neck, liver or kidney cancer. CDR3s include the opening cysteine and the closing phenylalanine or tryptophan. A D gene is named only where the DNA matches it firmly. Clone size, where shown, is once, few, many, or a class for clones that have expanded.

CDR3aa,CDR3nt,v_gene,d_gene,j_gene,len,abundance
CAIRRGTSTDTQYF,TGTGCCATCCGGCGGGGAACTAGCACAGATACGCAGTATTTT,TRBV10-3,.,TRBJ2-3,14,.
CASSPTIASNTEAFF,TGTGCCAGTAGTCCAACGATTGCCTCGAACACTGAAGCTTTCTTT,TRBV19,.,TRBJ1-1,15,.
CASSINRANYGYTF,TGTGCCAGCAGCATTAACAGGGCGAACTATGGCTACACCTTC,TRBV5-4,.,TRBJ1-2,14,.
CAWSVGTGVYEQYF,TGTGCCTGGAGTGTCGGGACAGGGGTCTACGAGCAGTACTTC,TRBV30,TRBD1,TRBJ2-7,14,.
CASEDRGIPGELFF,TGTGCCAGCGAGGACAGGGGGATCCCCGGGGAGCTGTTTTTT,TRBV2,TRBD1,TRBJ2-2,14,.
CASSTSNEQYF,TGTGCCAGTAGTACGTCGAACGAGCAGTACTTC,TRBV19,.,TRBJ2-7,11,.
CASRPGVGLFDEQYF,TGTGCCAGCAGACCGGGGGTTGGGCTGTTTGACGAGCAGTACTTC,TRBV6-6,.,TRBJ2-7,15,.
CASSYPTLPGGSGELFF,TGTGCCAGCAGTTACCCCACCTTACCGGGAGGGTCAGGGGAGCTGTTTTTT,TRBV28,TRBD2,TRBJ2-2,17,.
CASSSAAGRSPMQFF,TGTGCCAGCAGTTCAGCTGCTGGACGGTCGCCGATGCAGTTCTTC,TRBV6-1,.,TRBJ2-1,15,.
CASASGTTYEKLFF,TGTGCTAGTGCCTCCGGGACCACGTATGAAAAACTGTTTTTT,TRBV12-5,.,TRBJ1-4,14,.
CASSPRWGGETQYF,TGTGCCAGCAGTCCAAGGTGGGGAGGGGAGACCCAGTACTTC,TRBV25-1,TRBD2,TRBJ2-5,14,.
CASSPQGGSLYNEQFF,TGTGCCAGCAGCCCACAAGGTGGTAGCCTATACAATGAGCAGTTCTTC,TRBV13,.,TRBJ2-1,16,.
CASSTSDTQYF,TGTGCCAGTAGTACTTCAGATACGCAGTATTTT,TRBV19,.,TRBJ2-3,11,.
CASSLTAMGGRETQYF,TGTGCCAGCAGCTTAACGGCTATGGGCGGAAGGGAGACCCAGTACTTC,TRBV7-3,.,TRBJ2-5,16,.
CACLSGSAALLNEQFF,TGTGCCTGCCTCAGCGGGTCGGCGGCTCTCCTCAATGAGCAGTTCTTC,TRBV7-8,.,TRBJ2-1,16,once
CASSVGQGIGGELFF,TGTGCCAGTAGTGTGGGACAGGGGATCGGCGGGGAGCTGTTTTTT,TRBV19,TRBD1,TRBJ2-2,15,.
CASSRTGSLTDTQYF,TGTGCCAGCAGCAGGACAGGGAGTTTAACAGATACGCAGTATTTT,TRBV9,TRBD1,TRBJ2-3,15,.
CSGSRGDAEAFF,TGCAGCGGATCGCGAGGGGACGCTGAAGCTTTCTTT,TRBV29-1,.,TRBJ1-1,12,.
CASSGQGIGYEQYF,TGTGCCAGCAGTGGACAGGGAATCGGCTACGAGCAGTACTTC,TRBV25-1,TRBD1,TRBJ2-7,14,.
CASRPGWNSPLHF,TGTGCCAGCCGTCCGGGGTGGAATTCACCCCTCCACTTT,TRBV5-4,.,TRBJ1-6,13,.
CASSPPNPQGRNEQFF,TGTGCCAGCTCACCACCAAATCCTCAGGGTAGGAATGAGCAGTTCTTC,TRBV18,.,TRBJ2-1,16,.
CASSLGRETYEQYF,TGTGCCAGTAGCCTGGGAAGGGAGACCTACGAGCAGTACTTC,TRBV19,.,TRBJ2-7,14,.
CASSERERDTQYF,TGTGCCAGCAGTGAAAGGGAGAGAGATACGCAGTATTTT,TRBV6-1,.,TRBJ2-3,13,.
CASSQGAGTFEKLFF,TGCGCCAGCAGCCAAGGGGCAGGAACATTTGAAAAACTGTTTTTT,TRBV4-3,.,TRBJ1-4,15,.
CSVDGTATADTQYF,TGCAGCGTTGATGGGACAGCGACTGCAGATACGCAGTATTTT,TRBV29-1,TRBD1,TRBJ2-3,14,.
CASTQQGAGPTFAYEQYF,TGTGCCAGCACCCAACAGGGAGCGGGCCCGACGTTTGCGTACGAGCAGTACTTC,TRBV7-2,.,TRBJ2-7,18,.
CASSPGQYNYGYTF,TGTGCCAGCAGCCCCGGACAGTATAACTATGGCTACACCTTC,TRBV7-9,.,TRBJ1-2,14,.
CASSIGQGVTEAFF,TGTGCCAGTAGTATAGGGCAGGGGGTCACTGAAGCTTTCTTT,TRBV19,TRBD1,TRBJ1-1,14,.
CASSPGQGIIRSEQYF,TGTGCCAGCAGCCCCGGACAGGGTATCATCAGGAGTGAGCAGTACTTC,TRBV5-5,TRBD1,TRBJ2-7,16,few
CASSIRAQRGANEQFF,TGTGCCAGTAGTATAAGAGCCCAGCGGGGGGCGAATGAGCAGTTCTTC,TRBV19,TRBD2,TRBJ2-1,16,.
CASSADGVVGTEAFF,TGTGCCAGCAGCGCGGATGGGGTAGTGGGGACTGAAGCTTTCTTT,TRBV9,.,TRBJ1-1,15,.
CARSLDRDNRKDNYGYTF,TGTGCCAGAAGCTTGGACAGGGATAACCGTAAAGATAACTATGGCTACACCTTC,TRBV5-3,.,TRBJ1-2,18,.
CASSKQTGPDEKLFF,TGCGCCAGCAGCAAACAGACAGGGCCGGATGAAAAACTGTTTTTT,TRBV5-1,TRBD1,TRBJ1-4,15,.
CASSPPGRTGELFF,TGTGCCAGCTCACCCCCGGGTCGCACCGGGGAGCTGTTTTTT,TRBV18,.,TRBJ2-2,14,.
CASRSQGFSGANVLTF,TGTGCCAGCAGGTCCCAGGGATTCTCTGGGGCCAACGTCCTGACTTTC,TRBV5-6,.,TRBJ2-6,16,.
CASRRWQGYTF,TGTGCCAGCAGGCGTTGGCAAGGCTACACCTTC,TRBV6-1,.,TRBJ1-2,11,.
CAWSVTEDQPQHF,TGTGCCTGGAGTGTGACAGAAGATCAGCCCCAGCATTTT,TRBV30,.,TRBJ1-5,13,.
CASSPNSFTNYGYTF,TGTGCCAGCAGTCCCAACAGCTTTACCAACTATGGCTACACCTTC,TRBV2,.,TRBJ1-2,15,.
CASSATSGVPGNEQFF,TGTGCCAGCAGCGCGACTAGCGGGGTTCCAGGCAATGAGCAGTTCTTC,TRBV9,TRBD2,TRBJ2-1,16,.
CASSADTSNQPQHF,TGTGCCAGCAGCGCCGACACGAGCAATCAGCCCCAGCATTTT,TRBV2,.,TRBJ1-5,14,.
CASSLDPRGVAGYTF,TGTGCCAGCAGCTTAGATCCGAGGGGCGTGGCTGGCTACACCTTC,TRBV11-2,.,TRBJ1-2,15,few